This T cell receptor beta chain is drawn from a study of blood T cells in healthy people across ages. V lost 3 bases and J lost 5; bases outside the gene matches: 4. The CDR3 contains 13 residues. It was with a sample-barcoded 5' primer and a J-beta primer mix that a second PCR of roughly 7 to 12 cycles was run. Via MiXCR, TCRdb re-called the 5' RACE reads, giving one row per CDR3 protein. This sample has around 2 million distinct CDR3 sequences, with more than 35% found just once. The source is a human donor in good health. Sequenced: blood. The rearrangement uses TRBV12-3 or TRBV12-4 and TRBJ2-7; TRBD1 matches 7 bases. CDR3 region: CASSFVQGDEQYF. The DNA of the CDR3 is TGTGCCAGCAGTTTTGTGCAGGGGGACGAGCAGTACTTC.